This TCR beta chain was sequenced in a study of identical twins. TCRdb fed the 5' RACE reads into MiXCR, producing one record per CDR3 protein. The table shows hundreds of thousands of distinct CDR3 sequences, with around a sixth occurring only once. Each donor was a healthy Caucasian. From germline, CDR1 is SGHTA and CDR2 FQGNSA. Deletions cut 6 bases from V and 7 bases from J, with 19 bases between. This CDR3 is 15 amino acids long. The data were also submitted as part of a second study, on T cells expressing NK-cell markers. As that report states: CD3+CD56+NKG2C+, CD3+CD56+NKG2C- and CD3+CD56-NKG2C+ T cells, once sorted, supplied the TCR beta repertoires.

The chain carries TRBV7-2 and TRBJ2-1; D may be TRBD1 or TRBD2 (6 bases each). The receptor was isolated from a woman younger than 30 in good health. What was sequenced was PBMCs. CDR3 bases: TGTGCCAGCAGTTACTATTCGGGGGCGGGAAATGAGCAGTTCTTC. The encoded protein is CASSYYSGAGNEQFF.